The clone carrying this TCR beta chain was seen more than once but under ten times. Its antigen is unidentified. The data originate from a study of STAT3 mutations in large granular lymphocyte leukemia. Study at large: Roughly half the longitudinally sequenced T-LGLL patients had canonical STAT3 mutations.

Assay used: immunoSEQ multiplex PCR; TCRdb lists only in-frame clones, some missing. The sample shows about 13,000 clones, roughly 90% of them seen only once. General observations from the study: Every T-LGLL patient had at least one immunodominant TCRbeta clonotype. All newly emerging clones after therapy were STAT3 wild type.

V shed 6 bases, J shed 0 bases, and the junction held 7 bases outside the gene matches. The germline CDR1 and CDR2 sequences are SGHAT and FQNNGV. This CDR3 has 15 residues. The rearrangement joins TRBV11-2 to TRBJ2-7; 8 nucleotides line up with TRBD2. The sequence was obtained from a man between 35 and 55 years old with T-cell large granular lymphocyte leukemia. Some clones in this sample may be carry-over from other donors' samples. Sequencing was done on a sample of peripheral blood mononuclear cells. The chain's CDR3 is CASRPSSGVSYEQYF. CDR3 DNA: TGTGCCAGCAGACCCAGTAGCGGGGTCTCCTACGAGCAGTACTTC.